Below are 32 T cell receptor beta chains sequenced from a single sample in a study of PD-L1 blockade in urothelial cancer. Here immunoSEQ multiplex PCR was the method, and the copy in TCRdb shows in-frame clones only, minus some. Of about 55,000 clones in the sample, roughly 77% are singletons; the top ten hold around 3.6%. The sequencing here drew on PBMCs, taken around atezolizumab (anti-PD-L1) treatment. The receptors stem from a man aged 70 or older with urothelial cancer.

The genes are TRBV11-2 and TRBJ2-2; 10 bases match TRBD1. Per the germline V gene, CDR1 is SGHAT and CDR2 is FQNNGV. V gave up 5 bases and J gave up 5 bases; unmatched junction bases: 5. There are 15 residues in the CDR3. The CDR3 coding sequence is TGTGCCAGCAGCCCCCGGGACAGGGGAACCGGGGAGCTGTTTTTT. Translated, it gives CASSPRDRGTGELFF.

The chain uses TRBV6-5 and TRBJ1-1; D is uncertain. Trimming took 0 bases from V and 1 from J, leaving 9 bases between them. Germline V CDR1 and CDR2: MNHEY, SVGAGI. CDR3 size: 15 residues. The CDR3 sequence: CASSYSGQRNTEAFF. The CDR3 nucleotides read TGTGCCAGCAGTTACTCGGGCCAGAGGAACACTGAAGCTTTCTTT.

This clone turned up a few times. The chain recombines TRBV28 with TRBJ2-5; 8 bases map to TRBD2. The V and J ends lost 5 bases and 4 bases, in that order; junction bases with no gene match: 6. Germline loops: CDR1 MDHEN, CDR2 SYDVKM. The CDR3 totals 14 residues. The CDR3 is CASSRSGGRETQYF. CDR3 sequence (DNA): TGTGCCAGCAGTAGGTCGGGAGGGAGAGAGACCCAGTACTTC.

The chain combines TRBV7-8 with TRBJ1-5; D uncertain. Trimming shortened V by 5 bases and J by 0 bases, and 11 bases separated the two germline ends. The CDR3 has 15 residues. The germline V gene encodes CDR1 SGHVS and CDR2 FQNEAQ. The CDR3 region has the DNA TGTGCCAGCAGCCGCGGGGAGACTAGCAATCAGCCCCAGCATTTT. This sequence encodes CASSRGETSNQPQHF.

The chain uses TRBV4-1 and TRBJ2-7, with 7 nucleotides matching TRBD2. Losses at the gene ends were 4 bases for V and 2 bases for J; bases not matched to a gene: 14. Germline V CDR1 and CDR2: MGHRA, YSYEKL. The CDR3 is 17 residues long. The CDR3 sequence: CASSPQVRWEGPYEQYF. CDR3 nucleotides: TGCGCCAGCAGCCCCCAGGTTCGGTGGGAGGGGCCCTACGAGCAGTACTTC.

This clone appeared a few times. The genes are TRBV6-5 and TRBJ1-1; 10 bases align to TRBD1. The CDR3 length is 16 residues. V was pared by 0 bases and J by 4 bases, with 5 bases of the junction left unmatched. The germline V gene has CDR1 MNHEY and CDR2 SVGAGI. The CDR3 DNA is TGTGCCAGCAGTTACTCGAAGCGGACAGGGGGCACTGAAGCTTTCTTT. Its translation is CASSYSKRTGGTEAFF.

This clone occurred once. This rearrangement joins TRBV6-5 to TRBJ2-5, with 8 bases matching TRBD2. The CDR3 loop spans 16 amino acids. V gave up 2 bases and J gave up 4 bases; unmatched junction bases: 9. Germline V lookup: CDR1 MNHEY, CDR2 SVGAGI. The CDR3 is CASSYAGLGRGETQYF. In nucleotides, the CDR3 is TGTGCCAGCAGTTACGCGGGACTAGGGAGAGGAGAGACCCAGTACTTC.

This clone was counted once. The chain joins TRBV7-8 to TRBJ2-7; D not certain. This CDR3 has 13 amino acids. From germline, CDR1 is SGHVS and CDR2 FQNEAQ. The germline V and J ends were trimmed by 2 bases and 1 base, with 6 bases remaining between them. The chain's CDR3 is CASSLRMSYEQYF. The CDR3 DNA reads TGTGCCAGCAGCTTACGTATGTCCTACGAGCAGTACTTC. Variable domain in full (rest from reference TRBV7-8 and TRBJ2-7): GAGVSQSPRYKVAKRGQDVALRCDPISGHVSLFWYQQALGQGPEFLTYFQNEAQLDKSGLPSDRFFAERPEGSVSTLKIQRTQQEDSAVYLCASSLRMSYEQYFGPGTRLTVT.

The chain is built from TRBV28 and TRBJ1-5, with 7 bases aligning to TRBD1. Trimming at V came to 2 bases and at J to 3 bases, leaving 7 bases not matched to a gene. Germline CDR1 is MDHEN and CDR2 is SYDVKM. This CDR3 spans 16 amino acids. The CDR3 DNA follows: TGTGCCAGCAGTTTACGACGGGACAGCCCCAATCAGCCCCAGCATTTT. It translates to CASSLRRDSPNQPQHF.

This clone has more than one count but fewer than ten. This sequence joins TRBV12-2 and TRBJ2-3; the table's D call, TRBD2, was not checked against the DNA. TRBV12-2 is designated a pseudogene. The CDR3 consists of 15 residues. The CDR3 is CASRSGRASTDTQYF. The CDR3 nucleotides read TGTGCAAGTCGCTCCGGGCGGGCAAGCACAGATACGCAGTATTTT.

V and J are TRBV7-9 and TRBJ1-3; tentative D call: TRBD1 (5 bases). There are 16 residues in the CDR3. The ends were cut back, 5 bases at V and 4 bases at J, with 18 bases in the middle. Germline CDR1 SEHNR, CDR2 FQNEAQ (reference sequence). This CDR3 reads CASSPAAGLGGNTIYF. CDR3 nucleotide sequence: TGTGCCAGCAGCCCGGCCGCAGGGTTAGGAGGAAACACCATATATTTT. Supplemented by reference TRBV7-9 and TRBJ1-3, the full variable domain reads DTGVSQNPRHKITKRGQNVTFRCDPISEHNRLYWYRQTLGQGPEFLTYFQNEAQLEKSRLLSDRFSAERPKGSFSTLEIQRTEQGDSAMYLCASSPAAGLGGNTIYFGEGSWLTVV.

V is TRBV5-1 and J is TRBJ2-5; 7 bases align to TRBD1. The CDR3 totals 12 residues. Unmatched junction bases numbered 1, after V lost 3 bases and J lost 5 bases. Germline-derived CDR1 and CDR2 are SGHRS and YFSETQ. Here the CDR3 DNA reads TGCGCCAGCAGCTCACAGGGGGAGACCCAGTACTTC. Amino acids: CASSSQGETQYF.

The CDR3 nucleotides are TGTGCCAGCAGTGATGTACGGGGATACGAGCAGTACTTC. Protein: CASSDVRGYEQYF. The chain carries TRBV6-1 and TRBJ2-7; TRBD2 is a possible D gene (5 bases). The germline V gene has CDR1 MNHNS and CDR2 SASEGT. CDR3 size: 13 residues. V lost 3 bases, J lost 4 bases, and 10 bases lay in between.

The chain recombines TRBV19 with TRBJ2-2; 9 bases are a match to TRBD1. There are 15 residues in the CDR3. Germline CDR1 is LNHDA and CDR2 is SQIVND (reference sequence). Unmatched junction bases numbered 13, after V lost 9 bases and J lost 8 bases. The CDR3 bases are TGTGCCAGCCGGAAGACCGGGACAGGGAAAGGGGAGCTGTTTTTT. Translated, it gives CASRKTGTGKGELFF.

The J gene is TRBJ1-1, the V gene TRBV7-9; D unresolved. Per the germline V gene, CDR1 is SEHNR and CDR2 is FQNEAQ (reference sequence). V shed 5 bases and J shed 3 bases, with 16 bases lying between them. The CDR3 length is 15 residues. CDR3 in amino acids: CASSQGLWADTEAFF. The CDR3 DNA sequence: TGTGCCAGCAGCCAAGGTCTGTGGGCCGACACTGAAGCTTTCTTT.

The chain couples TRBV5-1 to TRBJ1-1, with D possibly TRBD1 on 5 matching bases. Per the germline V gene, CDR1 is SGHRS and CDR2 is YFSETQ. The CDR3 loop spans 13 amino acids. V was clipped by 2 bases and J by 3 bases, with 8 bases between them. In DNA, the CDR3 is TGCGCCAGCAGCTTATTCAGGGACACTGAAGCTTTCTTT. Amino acids: CASSLFRDTEAFF.

This clone was found once. The V gene is TRBV11-2, the J gene TRBJ2-7, with D possibly being TRBD1 (6 bases). V shed 4 bases and J shed 5 bases, with 21 bases lying between them. This CDR3 has 16 residues. Germline V lookup: CDR1 SGHAT, CDR2 FQNNGV. Here the CDR3 DNA reads TGTGCCAGCAGCTGGACACAGGGTAAGGGGAGCGACGAGCAGTACTTC. Translating gives CASSWTQGKGSDEQYF.

The J gene is TRBJ1-1, the V gene TRBV30; 12 nucleotides align to TRBD1. Germline V CDR1 and CDR2: GTSNPN, SVGIG (reference sequence). V was clipped by 3 bases and J by 3 bases; unmatched bases: 11. The CDR3 is 17 residues long. CDR3 nucleotide sequence: TGTGCCTGGAGGGAGGGACAGGGGGCGGTGTCTGACACTGAAGCTTTCTTT. It is translated as CAWREGQGAVSDTEAFF.

This chain joins TRBV2 and TRBJ1-4; D remains ambiguous. CDR3 size: 14 residues. Germline loops: CDR1 SNHLY, CDR2 FYNNEI. The V end lost 6 bases, the J end lost 0 bases, and 8 bases lay between the germline ends. CDR3 residues: CASRALSTNEKLFF. The CDR3 DNA sequence: TGTGCCAGCAGGGCCCTCTCAACTAATGAAAAACTGTTTTTT.

The chain has TRBV11-3 and TRBJ2-5; 10 nucleotides align to TRBD1. The CDR3 has 15 amino acids. CDR1 SGHNT and CDR2 YENEEA come from the germline V gene. Trimming cost V 4 bases and J 4 bases; bases outside gene matches: 6. CDR3 amino acids: CASSSGQGEGETQYF. The DNA of the CDR3 is TGTGCCAGCAGCTCCGGACAGGGGGAGGGAGAGACCCAGTACTTC.

The CDR3 coding sequence is TGTGCCAGCAGCATCGAGGGAGTCCCCACAGATACGCAGTATTTT. Its translation is CASSIEGVPTDTQYF. The chain employs TRBV6-5 and TRBJ2-3; a weak D match, TRBD2 (5 bases). V was pared by 6 bases and J by 2 bases, with 15 bases between. CDR3 length: 15 amino acids. Germline CDR1 is MNHEY and CDR2 is SVGAGI.

The chain joins TRBV6-5 to TRBJ1-2; a possible D gene is TRBD1 (6 bases). CDR3 length: 13 amino acids. Trimming shortened V by 4 bases and J by 4 bases, and 10 bases separated the two germline ends. From germline, CDR1 is MNHEY and CDR2 SVGAGI. For the CDR3, the DNA is TGTGCCAGCAGTTTATCAGGGGCCTATGGCTACACCTTC. Its protein product is CASSLSGAYGYTF.

The chain's CDR3 is CASSDRSPYSNQPQHF. The CDR3 DNA reads as TGTGCCAGCAGTGACAGGTCACCTTATAGCAATCAGCCCCAGCATTTT. V and J are TRBV2 and TRBJ1-5, with D hard to call. CDR1 SNHLY and CDR2 FYNNEI come from the germline V gene. The CDR3 is made up of 16 amino acids. The V and J ends lost 3 bases and 0 bases respectively, with 12 bases between them.

This chain links TRBV2 with TRBJ1-4; the match to TRBD1 covers 7 bases. V lost 5 bases and J lost 5; bases outside the gene matches: 11. Germline V gene data show CDR1 as SNHLY and CDR2 as FYNNEI. The CDR3 sequence is 16 residues long. The CDR3 loop reads CASSYTPTGINEKLFF. CDR3 DNA: TGTGCCAGCAGTTATACCCCGACAGGGATAAATGAAAAACTGTTTTTT.

This clone was counted ten times or more. V and J are TRBV6-5 and TRBJ1-6; D gene unclear. This CDR3 region has 14 residues. V dropped 4 bases and J dropped 0 bases, with 4 bases sitting between them. Germline V gene data show CDR1 as MNHEY and CDR2 as SVGAGI. This CDR3 reads CASSSNSYNSPLHF. Written as DNA, the CDR3 is TGTGCCAGCAGTTCTAACTCCTATAATTCACCCCTCCACTTT.

The chain employs TRBV5-1 and TRBJ2-5; D might be TRBD2 (6 bases). The CDR3 runs to 17 residues. Germline V gives CDR1 SGHRS, CDR2 YFSETQ. V dropped 0 bases and J dropped 1 base, with 16 bases sitting between them. The CDR3 spells CASSLGVRDGSQETQYF. For the CDR3, the DNA is TGCGCCAGCAGCTTGGGCGTGCGGGACGGCTCCCAAGAGACCCAGTACTTC.

The genes are TRBV4-2 and TRBJ1-4; TRBD1 aligns across 11 bases. Germline V gene lookup returns CDR1 LGHNA and CDR2 YNFKEQ. The CDR3 spans 16 residues. Losses at the gene ends were 0 bases for V and 17 bases for J; bases not matched to a gene: 14. CDR3 residues: CASSQDSNTRDRGVFF. Here the CDR3 DNA reads TGTGCCAGCAGCCAAGATAGTAATACGCGGGACAGGGGGGTTTTTTTT.

Only one count was recorded for this clone. The rearrangement joins TRBV4-3 to TRBJ1-2; the match to TRBD1 covers 7 bases. Germline trimming cut 4 bases from V and 8 bases from J; bases unmatched to any gene: 7. The CDR3 contains 13 residues. Germline V CDR1 and CDR2: LGHNA, YSLEER. The DNA for the CDR3 is TGCGCCAGCAGCCCAGACAGGGTGGGCGGCTACACCTTC. It translates to CASSPDRVGGYTF.

The chain is built from TRBV11-3 and TRBJ1-4; D ambiguous. From germline, CDR1 is SGHNT and CDR2 YENEEA. This CDR3 has 14 residues. The V end lost 1 base, the J end lost 3 bases, and 6 bases lay between the germline ends. CDR3 DNA: TGTGCCAGCAGCTTAGTTTCTCCTAATGAAAAACTGTTTTTT. Translated: CASSLVSPNEKLFF.

This clone has just a few counts. The chain is built from TRBV10-3 and TRBJ1-1; 12 bases match TRBD1. CDR1 ENHRY and CDR2 SYGVKD come from the germline V gene. Trimming took 4 bases from V and 7 from J; bases not matched to a gene: 7. The length of the CDR3 is 15 residues. CDR3 coding DNA: TGTGCCATCAGTGGGGGGACAGGGGGCGCGGTTGAAGCTTTCTTT. It encodes CAISGGTGGAVEAFF.

The chain is built from TRBV29-1 and TRBJ1-2, with TRBD1 matching over 7 bases. CDR1 and CDR2 (germline): SQVTM, ANQGSEA. The CDR3 is 13 residues long. Trimming removed 7 bases from V and 7 bases from J; junction bases left unmatched: 12. The CDR3: CSAYTGESSGYTF. The CDR3 nucleotides read TGCAGCGCCTATACAGGGGAAAGTAGTGGCTACACCTTC. The full variable domain, its missing parts supplied by reference TRBV29-1 and TRBJ1-2, is SAVISQKPSRDICQRGTSLTIQCQVDSQVTMMFWYRQQPGQSLTLIATANQGSEATYESGFVIDKFPISRPNLTFSTLTVSNMSPEDSSIYLCSAYTGESSGYTFGSGTRLTVV.

The J gene is TRBJ1-1, the V gene TRBV18; D perhaps matches TRBD1 (5 bases). With 0 bases removed from V and 1 base from J, the gap between germline ends came to 6 bases. The CDR3 totals 14 residues. CDR1 and CDR2 from the germline V gene are KGHSH and LQKENI. The CDR3: CASSPPQGNTEAFF. CDR3 sequence (DNA): TGTGCCAGCTCACCACCCCAGGGGAACACTGAAGCTTTCTTT.